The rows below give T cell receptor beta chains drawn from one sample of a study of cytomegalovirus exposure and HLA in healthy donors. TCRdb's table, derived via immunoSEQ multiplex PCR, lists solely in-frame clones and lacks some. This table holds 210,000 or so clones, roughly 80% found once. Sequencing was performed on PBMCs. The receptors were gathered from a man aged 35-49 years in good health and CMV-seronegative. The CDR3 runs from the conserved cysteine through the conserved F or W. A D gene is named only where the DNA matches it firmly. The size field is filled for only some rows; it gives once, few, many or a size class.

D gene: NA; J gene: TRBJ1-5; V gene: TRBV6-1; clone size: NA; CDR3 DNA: TGTGCCAGCAGTGAAGCGGGGCCAGGGAGGCAGCCCCAGCATTTT; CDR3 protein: CASSEAGPGRQPQHF
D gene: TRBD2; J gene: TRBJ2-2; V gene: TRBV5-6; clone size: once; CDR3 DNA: TGTGCCAGCAGCAGGGAGGGTTTGGACACCGGGGAGCTGTTTTTT; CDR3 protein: CASSREGLDTGELFF
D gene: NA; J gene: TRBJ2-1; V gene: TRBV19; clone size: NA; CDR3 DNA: TGTGCCAGTAGTATATGGACAGAATCGTCCTACAATGAGCAGTTCTTC; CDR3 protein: CASSIWTESSYNEQFF
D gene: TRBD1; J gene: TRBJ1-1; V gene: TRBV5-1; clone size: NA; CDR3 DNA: TGCGCCAGCAGCACACGAGGACAGGGAAAAGGGATGAACACTGAAGCTTTCTTT; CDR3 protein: CASSTRGQGKGMNTEAFF
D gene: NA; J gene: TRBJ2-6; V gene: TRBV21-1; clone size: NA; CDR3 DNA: TGTGCCAGCAATCCCAGGGTGACTGGGGCCAACGTCCTGACTTTC; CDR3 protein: CASNPRVTGANVLTF
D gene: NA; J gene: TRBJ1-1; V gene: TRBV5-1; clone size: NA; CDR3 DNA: TGCGCCAGCAGCTTGGCCCCGGGACTCTCTAACACTGAAGCTTTCTTT; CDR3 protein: CASSLAPGLSNTEAFF
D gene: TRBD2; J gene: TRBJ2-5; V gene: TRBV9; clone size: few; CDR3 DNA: TGTGCCAGCACCCGAGGTAGCGGGGGCGGGGAGACCCAGTACTTC; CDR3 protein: CASTRGSGGGETQYF
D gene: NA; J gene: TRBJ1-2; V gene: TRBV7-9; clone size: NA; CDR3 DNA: TGTTCCAGCAGCTTAGAGAACCAGGGGAAATATGGCTACACCTTC; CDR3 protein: CSSSLENQGKYGYTF
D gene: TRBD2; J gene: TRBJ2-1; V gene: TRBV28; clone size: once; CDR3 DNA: TGTGCCAGCAGTTTAACTAGCGGGAGTGAGCAGTTCTTC; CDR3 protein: CASSLTSGSEQFF
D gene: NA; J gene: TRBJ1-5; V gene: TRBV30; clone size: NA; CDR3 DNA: TGTGCCTGGAGTCCGTTTCAGGGGTGGGCTCAGCCCCAGCATTTT; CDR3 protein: CAWSPFQGWAQPQHF
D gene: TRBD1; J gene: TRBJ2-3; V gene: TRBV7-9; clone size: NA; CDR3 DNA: TGTGCCAGCAGCACCAGGGGGCGCAGCACAGATACGCAGTATTTT; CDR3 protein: CASSTRGRSTDTQYF
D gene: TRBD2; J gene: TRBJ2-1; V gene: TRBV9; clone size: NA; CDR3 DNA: TGTGCCAGCAGCATCGCCAGCGGGAGAATCAATGAGCAGTTCTTC; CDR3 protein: CASSIASGRINEQFF
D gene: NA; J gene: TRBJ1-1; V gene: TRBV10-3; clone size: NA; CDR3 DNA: TGTGCCATGAGGGCCGGAAACACTGAAGCTTTCTTT; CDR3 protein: CAMRAGNTEAFF
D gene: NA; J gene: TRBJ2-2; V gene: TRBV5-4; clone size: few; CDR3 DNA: TGTGCCAGCAGCTTGGGGGGGCCGGACGGGGAGCTGTTTTTT; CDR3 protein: CASSLGGPDGELFF
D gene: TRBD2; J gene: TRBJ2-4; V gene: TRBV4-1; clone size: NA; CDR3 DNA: TGCGCCAGCAGCCTATCTAGCGGTTCTGGCAAAAACATTCAGTACTTC; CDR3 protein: CASSLSSGSGKNIQYF
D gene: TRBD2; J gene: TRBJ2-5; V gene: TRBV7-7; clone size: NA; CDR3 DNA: TGTGCCAGCAGCTTACTCGGGGGGGCCGGAGAGACCCAGTACTTC; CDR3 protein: CASSLLGGAGETQYF
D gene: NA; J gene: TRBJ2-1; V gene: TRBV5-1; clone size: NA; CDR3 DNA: TGCGCCAGCAGCCCAGTGGGAGCCAGCTCCTACAATGAGCAGTTCTTC; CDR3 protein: CASSPVGASSYNEQFF
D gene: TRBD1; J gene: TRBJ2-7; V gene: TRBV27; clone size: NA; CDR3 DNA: TGTGCCAGCAGTTTATCGGGGACAGTACTCACCTACGAGCAGTACTTC; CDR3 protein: CASSLSGTVLTYEQYF
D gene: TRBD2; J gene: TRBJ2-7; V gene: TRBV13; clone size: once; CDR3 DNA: TGTGCCAGCAGCTCCCCCGGGACTAGCGGGCGACGGGCCTCCTACGAGCAGTACTTC; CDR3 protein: CASSSPGTSGRRASYEQYF
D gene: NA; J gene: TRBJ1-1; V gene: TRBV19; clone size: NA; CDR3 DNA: TGTGCCAGTAGAGACAGGTTCTCCATGAACACTGAAGCTTTCTTT; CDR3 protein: CASRDRFSMNTEAFF
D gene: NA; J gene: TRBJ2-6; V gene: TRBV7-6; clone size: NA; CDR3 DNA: TGTGCCAGCAGCTTAGCTTCGACAAGGCTGGCGTCTGGGGCCAACGTCCTGACTTTC; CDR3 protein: CASSLASTRLASGANVLTF
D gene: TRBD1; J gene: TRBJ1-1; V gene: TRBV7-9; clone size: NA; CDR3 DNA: TGTGCCAGCAGCCTAACAGGGGGCCTCGTTTTGGAAGCTTTCTTT; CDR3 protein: CASSLTGGLVLEAFF
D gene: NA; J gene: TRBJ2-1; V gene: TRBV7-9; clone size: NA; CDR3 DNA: TGTTCCAGCAGCTTATGGGGGGTCGAGTACAATGAGCAGTTCTTC; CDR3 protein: CSSSLWGVEYNEQFF
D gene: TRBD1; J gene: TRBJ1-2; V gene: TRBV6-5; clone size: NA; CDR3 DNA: TGTGCCAGCCGTGATCGACAGGGAGGCTACACCTTC; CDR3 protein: CASRDRQGGYTF
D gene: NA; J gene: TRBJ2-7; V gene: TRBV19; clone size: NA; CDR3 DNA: TGTGCCAGTAGTGCAGGGCTTGTAGACTACGAGCAGTACTTC; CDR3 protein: CASSAGLVDYEQYF
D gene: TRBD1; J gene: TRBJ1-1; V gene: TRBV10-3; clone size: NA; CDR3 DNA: TGTGCCATCAGGGGAGGCACAGGGGGAGAGCCCACTGAAGCTTTCTTT; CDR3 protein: CAIRGGTGGEPTEAFF
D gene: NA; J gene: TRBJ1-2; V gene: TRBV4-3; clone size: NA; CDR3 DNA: TGCGCCAGCAGCCAAGAAACAGGCGCCTATGGCTACACCTTC; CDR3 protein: CASSQETGAYGYTF
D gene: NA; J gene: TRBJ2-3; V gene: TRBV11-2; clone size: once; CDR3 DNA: TGTGCCAGCAGCCGAGGAGTTCCCGCCACAGATACGCAGTATTTT; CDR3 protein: CASSRGVPATDTQYF
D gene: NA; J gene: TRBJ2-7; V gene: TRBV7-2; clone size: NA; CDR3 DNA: TGTGCCAGCAGCTTAGACCTCGGCGAGCAGTACTTC; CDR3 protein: CASSLDLGEQYF
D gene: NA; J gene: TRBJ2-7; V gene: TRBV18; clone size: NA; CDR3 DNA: TGTGCCAGCTCACCTAGGGACTTAGCCTACGAGCAGTACTTC; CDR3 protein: CASSPRDLAYEQYF
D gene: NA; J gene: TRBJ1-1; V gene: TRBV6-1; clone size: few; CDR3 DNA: TGTGCCAGCATCCTTGGGGGGGCACACACTGAAGCTTTCTTT; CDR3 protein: CASILGGAHTEAFF
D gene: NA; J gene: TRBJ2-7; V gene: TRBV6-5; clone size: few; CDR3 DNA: TGTGCCAGCAGTCTTCAATCCTCCAGGGGCGAGCAGTACTTC; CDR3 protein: CASSLQSSRGEQYF
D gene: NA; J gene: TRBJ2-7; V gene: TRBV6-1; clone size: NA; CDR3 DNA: TGTGCCAGCAGTGTAACGCAGGGTTCCCACGAGCAGTACTTC; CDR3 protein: CASSVTQGSHEQYF
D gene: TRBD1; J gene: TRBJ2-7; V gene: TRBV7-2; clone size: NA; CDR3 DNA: TGTGCCAGCTCGGACAGGCTCGCCTACGAGCAGTACTTC; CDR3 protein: CASSDRLAYEQYF
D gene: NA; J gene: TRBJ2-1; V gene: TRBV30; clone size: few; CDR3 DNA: TGTGCTGCGGGCTACTCCTACAATGAGCAGTTCTTC; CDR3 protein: CAAGYSYNEQFF
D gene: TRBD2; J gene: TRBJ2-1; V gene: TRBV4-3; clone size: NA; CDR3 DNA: TGCGCCAGCAGCTTGGGACTAGCGGGGGGGTCGGTCTCCTACAATGAGCAGTTCTTC; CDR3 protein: CASSLGLAGGSVSYNEQFF
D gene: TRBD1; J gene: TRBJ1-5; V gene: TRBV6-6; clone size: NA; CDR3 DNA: TGTGCCAGCCAACAGGGGTCACAGGGCAATCAGCCCCAGCATTTT; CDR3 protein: CASQQGSQGNQPQHF
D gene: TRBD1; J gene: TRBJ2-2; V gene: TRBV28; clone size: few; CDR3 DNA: TGTGCCAGCAGCCCCTGGGACAGCTTAAACACCGGGGAGCTGTTTTTT; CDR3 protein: CASSPWDSLNTGELFF